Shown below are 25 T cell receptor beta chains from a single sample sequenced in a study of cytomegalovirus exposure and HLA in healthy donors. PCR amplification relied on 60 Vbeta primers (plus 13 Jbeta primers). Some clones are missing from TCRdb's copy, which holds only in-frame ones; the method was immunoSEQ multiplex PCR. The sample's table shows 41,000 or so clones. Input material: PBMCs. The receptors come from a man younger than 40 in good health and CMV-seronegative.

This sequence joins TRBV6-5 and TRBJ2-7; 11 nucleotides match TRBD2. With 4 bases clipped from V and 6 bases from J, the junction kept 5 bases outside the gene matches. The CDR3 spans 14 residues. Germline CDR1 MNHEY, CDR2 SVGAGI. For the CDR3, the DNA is TGTGCCAGCAGTTTCTTAGCGGGAGGGGTCGAGCAGTACTTC. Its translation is CASSFLAGGVEQYF.

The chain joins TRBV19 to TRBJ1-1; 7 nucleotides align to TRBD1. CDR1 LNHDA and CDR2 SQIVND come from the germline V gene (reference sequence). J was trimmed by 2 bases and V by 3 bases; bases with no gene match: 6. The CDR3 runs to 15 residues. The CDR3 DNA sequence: TGTGCCAGTAGTATCCCGACAGGGATTAACACTGAAGCTTTCTTT. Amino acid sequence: CASSIPTGINTEAFF. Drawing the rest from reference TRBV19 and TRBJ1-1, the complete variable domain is DGGITQSPKYLFRKEGQNVTLSCEQNLNHDAMYWYRQDPGQGLRLIYYSQIVNDFQKGDIAEGYSVSREKKESFPLTVTSAQKNPTAFYLCASSIPTGINTEAFFGQGTRLTVV.

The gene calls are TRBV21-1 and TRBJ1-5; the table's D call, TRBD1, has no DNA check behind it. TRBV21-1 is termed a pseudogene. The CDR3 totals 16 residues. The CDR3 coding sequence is TGTGCCAGCAGGGATCTACAGCTCTTGCGCAATCAGCCCCAGCATTTT. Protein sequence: CASRDLQLLRNQPQHF.

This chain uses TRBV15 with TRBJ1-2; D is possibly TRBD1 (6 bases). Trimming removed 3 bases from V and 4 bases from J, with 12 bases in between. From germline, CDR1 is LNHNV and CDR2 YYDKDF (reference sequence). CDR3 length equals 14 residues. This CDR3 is CATSSVDSFYGYTF. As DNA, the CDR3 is TGTGCCACCAGCAGTGTGGACAGTTTCTATGGCTACACCTTC.

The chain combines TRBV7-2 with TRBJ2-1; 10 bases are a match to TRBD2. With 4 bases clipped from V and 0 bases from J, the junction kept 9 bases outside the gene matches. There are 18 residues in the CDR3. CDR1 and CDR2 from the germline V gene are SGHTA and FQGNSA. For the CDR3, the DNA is TGTGCCAGCAGCTACCCCGGACTAGCGGTTAGCTCCTACAATGAGCAGTTCTTC. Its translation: CASSYPGLAVSSYNEQFF. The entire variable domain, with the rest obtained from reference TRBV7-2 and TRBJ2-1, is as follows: GAGVSQSPSNKVTEKGKDVELRCDPISGHTALYWYRQSLGQGLEFLIYFQGNSAPDKSGLPSDRFSAERTGGSVSTLTIQRTQQEDSAVYLCASSYPGLAVSSYNEQFFGPGTRLTVL.

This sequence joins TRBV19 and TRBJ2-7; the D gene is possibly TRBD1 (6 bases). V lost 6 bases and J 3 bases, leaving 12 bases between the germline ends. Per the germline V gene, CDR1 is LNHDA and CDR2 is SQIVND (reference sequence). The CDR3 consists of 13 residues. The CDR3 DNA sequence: TGTGCCAGTAGAATGAAAGGGGGCTACGAGCAGTACTTC. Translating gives CASRMKGGYEQYF.

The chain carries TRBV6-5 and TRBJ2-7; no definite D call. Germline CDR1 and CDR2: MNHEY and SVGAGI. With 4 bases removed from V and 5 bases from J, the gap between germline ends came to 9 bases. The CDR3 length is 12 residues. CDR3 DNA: TGTGCCAGCAGTTCCCGAGGTCACGAGCAGTACTTC. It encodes CASSSRGHEQYF.

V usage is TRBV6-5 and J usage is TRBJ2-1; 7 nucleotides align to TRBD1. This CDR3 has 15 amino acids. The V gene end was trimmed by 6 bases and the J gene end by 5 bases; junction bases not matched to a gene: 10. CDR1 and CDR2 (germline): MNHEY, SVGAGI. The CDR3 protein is CASRQGPNADNEQFF. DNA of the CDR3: TGTGCCAGCAGACAGGGGCCTAATGCCGACAATGAGCAGTTCTTC.

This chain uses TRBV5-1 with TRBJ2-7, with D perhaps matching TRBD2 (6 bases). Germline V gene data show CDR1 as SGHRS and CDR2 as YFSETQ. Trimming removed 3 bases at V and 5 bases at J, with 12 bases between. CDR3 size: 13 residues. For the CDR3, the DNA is TGCGCCAGCAGCTCGGGGGAGAGGCACGAGCAGTACTTC. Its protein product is CASSSGERHEQYF.

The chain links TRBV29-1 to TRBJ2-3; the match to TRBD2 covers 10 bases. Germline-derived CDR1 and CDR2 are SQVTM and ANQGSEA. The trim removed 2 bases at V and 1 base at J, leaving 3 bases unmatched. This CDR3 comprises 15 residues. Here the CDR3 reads CSVEPSGGRTDTQYF. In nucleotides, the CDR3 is TGCAGCGTTGAACCTAGCGGGGGTCGCACAGATACGCAGTATTTT.

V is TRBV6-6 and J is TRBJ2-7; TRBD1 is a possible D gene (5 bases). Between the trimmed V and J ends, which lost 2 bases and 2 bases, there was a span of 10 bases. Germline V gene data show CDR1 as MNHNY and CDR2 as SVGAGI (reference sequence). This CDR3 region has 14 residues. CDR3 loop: CASSYRKGAYEQYF. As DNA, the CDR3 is TGTGCCAGCAGTTACCGGAAAGGGGCCTACGAGCAGTACTTC.

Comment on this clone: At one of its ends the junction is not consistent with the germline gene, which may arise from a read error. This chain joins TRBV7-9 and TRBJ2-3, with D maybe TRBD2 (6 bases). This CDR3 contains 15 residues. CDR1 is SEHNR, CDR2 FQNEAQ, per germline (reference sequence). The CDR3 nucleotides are TGTGCCAGCAGCTTCTACGGCGGGACCACAGATAAGCAGTATTTT. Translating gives CASSFYGGTTDKQYF.

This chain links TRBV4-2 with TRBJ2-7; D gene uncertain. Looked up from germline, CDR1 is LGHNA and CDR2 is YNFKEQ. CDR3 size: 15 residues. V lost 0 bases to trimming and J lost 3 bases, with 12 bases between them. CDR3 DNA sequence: TGTGCCAGCAGCCAAGATTTGGGCGACGTCTACGAGCAGTACTTC. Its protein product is CASSQDLGDVYEQYF.

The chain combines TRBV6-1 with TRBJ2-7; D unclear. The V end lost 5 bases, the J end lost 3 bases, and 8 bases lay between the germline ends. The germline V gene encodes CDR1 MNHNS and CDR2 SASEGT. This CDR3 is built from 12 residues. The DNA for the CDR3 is TGTGCCAGCAGTAAACAGCACTACGAGCAGTACTTC. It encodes CASSKQHYEQYF.

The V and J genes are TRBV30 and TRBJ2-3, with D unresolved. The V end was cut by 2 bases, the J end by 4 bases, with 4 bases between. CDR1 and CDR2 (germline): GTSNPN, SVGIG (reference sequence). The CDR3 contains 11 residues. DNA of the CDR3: TGTGCCTGGAGTAGCGCAGATACGCAGTATTTT. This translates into CAWSSADTQYF.

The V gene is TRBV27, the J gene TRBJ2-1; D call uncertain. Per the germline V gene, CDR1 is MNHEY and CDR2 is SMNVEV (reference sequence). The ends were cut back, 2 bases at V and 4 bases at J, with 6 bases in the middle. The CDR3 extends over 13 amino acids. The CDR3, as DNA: TGTGCCAGCAGTTTAGGGCAGTACAATGAGCAGTTCTTC. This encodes CASSLGQYNEQFF.

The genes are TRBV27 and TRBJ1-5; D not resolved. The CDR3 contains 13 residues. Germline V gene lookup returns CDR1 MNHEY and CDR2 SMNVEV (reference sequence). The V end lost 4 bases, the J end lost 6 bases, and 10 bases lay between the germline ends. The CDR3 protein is CASSSLPGQPQHF. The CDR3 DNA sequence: TGTGCCAGCAGTTCCCTCCCAGGTCAGCCCCAGCATTTT.

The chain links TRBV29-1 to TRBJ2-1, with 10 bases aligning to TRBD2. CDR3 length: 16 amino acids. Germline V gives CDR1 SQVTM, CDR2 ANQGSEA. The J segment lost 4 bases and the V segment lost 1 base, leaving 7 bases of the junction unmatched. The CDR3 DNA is TGCAGCGTTGAAGGTGGGCTAGCGGGAGAGTACAATGAGCAGTTCTTC. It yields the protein CSVEGGLAGEYNEQFF.

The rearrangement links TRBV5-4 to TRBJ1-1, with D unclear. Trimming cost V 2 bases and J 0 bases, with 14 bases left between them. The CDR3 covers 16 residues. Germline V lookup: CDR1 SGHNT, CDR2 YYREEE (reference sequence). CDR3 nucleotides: TGTGCCAGCAGCTTTGAGATAGCGAAGATGAACACTGAAGCTTTCTTT. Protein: CASSFEIAKMNTEAFF.

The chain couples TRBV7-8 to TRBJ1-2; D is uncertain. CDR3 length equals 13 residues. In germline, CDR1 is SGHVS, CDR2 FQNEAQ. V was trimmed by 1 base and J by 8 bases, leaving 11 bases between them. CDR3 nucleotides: TGTGCCAGCAGCTTAGACAGTCGCGAGGGCTACACCTTC. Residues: CASSLDSREGYTF.

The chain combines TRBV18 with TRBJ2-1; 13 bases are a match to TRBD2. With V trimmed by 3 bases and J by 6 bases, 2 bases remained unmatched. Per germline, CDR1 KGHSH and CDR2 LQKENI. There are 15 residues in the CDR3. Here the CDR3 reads CASSPGTSGINEQFF. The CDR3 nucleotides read TGTGCCAGCTCACCTGGGACTAGCGGGATCAATGAGCAGTTCTTC.

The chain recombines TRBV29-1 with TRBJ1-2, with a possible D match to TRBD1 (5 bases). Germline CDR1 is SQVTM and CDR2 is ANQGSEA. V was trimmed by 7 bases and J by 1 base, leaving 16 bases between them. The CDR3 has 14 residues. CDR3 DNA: TGCAGCGCCACGACTGGAGGGGTTAACTATGGCTACACCTTC. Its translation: CSATTGGVNYGYTF.

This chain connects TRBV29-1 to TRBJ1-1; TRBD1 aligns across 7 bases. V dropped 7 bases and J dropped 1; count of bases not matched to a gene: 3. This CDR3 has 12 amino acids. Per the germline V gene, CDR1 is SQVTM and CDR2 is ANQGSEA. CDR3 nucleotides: TGCAGCGCTAGACAGGGGAACACTGAAGCTTTCTTT. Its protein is CSARQGNTEAFF.

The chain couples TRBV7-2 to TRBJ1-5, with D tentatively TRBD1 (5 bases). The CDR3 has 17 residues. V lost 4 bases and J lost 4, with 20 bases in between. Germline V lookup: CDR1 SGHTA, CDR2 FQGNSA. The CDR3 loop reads CASSSSGTPGLNQPQHF. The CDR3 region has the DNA TGTGCCAGCAGCTCCTCCGGGACGCCCGGACTAAATCAGCCCCAGCATTTT.

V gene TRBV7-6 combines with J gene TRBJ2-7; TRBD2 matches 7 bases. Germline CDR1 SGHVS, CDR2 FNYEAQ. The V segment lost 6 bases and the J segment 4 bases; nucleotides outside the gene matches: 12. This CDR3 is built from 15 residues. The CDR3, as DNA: TGTGCCAGCAGACCTCGCGGCGGGAGTGGATACGAGCAGTACTTC. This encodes CASRPRGGSGYEQYF. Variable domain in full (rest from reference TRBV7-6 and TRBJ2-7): GAGVSQSPRYKVTKRGQDVALRCDPISGHVSLYWYRQALGQGPEFLTYFNYEAQQDKSGLPNDRFSAERPEGSISTLTIQRTEQRDSAMYRCASRPRGGSGYEQYFGPGTRLTVT.